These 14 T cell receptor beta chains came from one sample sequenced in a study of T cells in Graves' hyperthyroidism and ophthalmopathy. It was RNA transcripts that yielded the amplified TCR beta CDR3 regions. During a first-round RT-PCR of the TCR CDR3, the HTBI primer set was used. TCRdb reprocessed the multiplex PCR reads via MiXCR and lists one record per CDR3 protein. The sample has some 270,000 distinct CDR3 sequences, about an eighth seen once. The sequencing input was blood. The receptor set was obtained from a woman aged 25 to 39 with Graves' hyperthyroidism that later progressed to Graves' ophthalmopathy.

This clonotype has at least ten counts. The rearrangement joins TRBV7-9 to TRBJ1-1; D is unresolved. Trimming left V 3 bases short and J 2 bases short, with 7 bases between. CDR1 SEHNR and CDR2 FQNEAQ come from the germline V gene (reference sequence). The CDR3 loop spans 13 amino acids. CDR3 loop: CASSLTDNTEAFF. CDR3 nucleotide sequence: TGTGCCAGCAGCTTGACGGACAACACTGAAGCTTTCTTT.

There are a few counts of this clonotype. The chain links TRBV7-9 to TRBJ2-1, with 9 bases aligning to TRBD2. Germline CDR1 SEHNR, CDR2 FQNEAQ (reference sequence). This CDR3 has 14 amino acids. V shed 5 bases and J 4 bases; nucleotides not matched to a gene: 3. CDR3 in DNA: TGTGCCAGCAGCCAACTAGCGGGTTACAATGAGCAGTTCTTC. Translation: CASSQLAGYNEQFF.

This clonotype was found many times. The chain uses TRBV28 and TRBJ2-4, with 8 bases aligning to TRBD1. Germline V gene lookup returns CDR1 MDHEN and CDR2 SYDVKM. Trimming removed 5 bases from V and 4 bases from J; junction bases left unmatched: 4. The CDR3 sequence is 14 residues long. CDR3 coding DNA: TGTGCCAGCAGTCCGCGGACAGGGAAAAACATTCAGTACTTC. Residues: CASSPRTGKNIQYF.

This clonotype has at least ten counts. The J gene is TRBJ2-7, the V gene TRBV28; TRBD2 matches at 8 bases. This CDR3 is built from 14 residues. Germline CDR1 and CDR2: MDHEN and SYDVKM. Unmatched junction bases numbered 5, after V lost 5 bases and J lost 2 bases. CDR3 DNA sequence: TGTGCCAGCAGTACCGGGACTAGGGCCTACGAGCAGTACTTC. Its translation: CASSTGTRAYEQYF.

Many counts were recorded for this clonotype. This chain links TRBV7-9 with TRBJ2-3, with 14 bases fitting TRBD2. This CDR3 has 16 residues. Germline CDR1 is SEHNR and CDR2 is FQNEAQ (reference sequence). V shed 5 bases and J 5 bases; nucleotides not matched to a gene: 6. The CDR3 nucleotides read TGTGCCAGCAGCAATGTGGGACTAGCGGGAGTAGATACGCAGTATTTT. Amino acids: CASSNVGLAGVDTQYF.

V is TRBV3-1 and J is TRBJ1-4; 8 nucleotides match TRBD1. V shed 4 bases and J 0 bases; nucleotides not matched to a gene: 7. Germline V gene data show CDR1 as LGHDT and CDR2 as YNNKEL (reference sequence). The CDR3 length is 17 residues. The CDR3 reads CASSPSGQGATNEKLFF. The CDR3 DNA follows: TGTGCCAGCAGCCCATCAGGACAGGGTGCAACTAATGAAAAACTGTTTTTT.

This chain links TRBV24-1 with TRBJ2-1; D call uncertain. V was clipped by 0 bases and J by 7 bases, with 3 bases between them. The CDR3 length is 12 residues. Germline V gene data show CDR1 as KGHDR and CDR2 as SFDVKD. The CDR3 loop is CATSDLRNEQFF. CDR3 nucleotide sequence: TGTGCCACCAGTGATTTGCGGAATGAGCAGTTCTTC.

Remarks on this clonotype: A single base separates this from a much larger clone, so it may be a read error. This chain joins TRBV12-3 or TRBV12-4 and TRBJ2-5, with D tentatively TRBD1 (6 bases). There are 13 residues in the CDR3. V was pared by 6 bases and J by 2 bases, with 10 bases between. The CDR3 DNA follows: TGTGCCAGCAGCCGACAGGAACAAGAGACCCAGTACTTC. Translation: CASSRQEQETQYF.

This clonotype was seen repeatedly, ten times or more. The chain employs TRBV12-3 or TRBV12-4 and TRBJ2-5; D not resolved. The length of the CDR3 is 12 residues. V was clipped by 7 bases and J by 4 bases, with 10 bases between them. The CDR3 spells CASTGFSETQYF. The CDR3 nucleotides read TGTGCCAGCACCGGTTTCTCAGAGACCCAGTACTTC.

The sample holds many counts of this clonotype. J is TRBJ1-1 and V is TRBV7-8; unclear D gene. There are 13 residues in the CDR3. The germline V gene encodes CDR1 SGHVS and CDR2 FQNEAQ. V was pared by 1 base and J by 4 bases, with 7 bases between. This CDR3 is CASSLEFGTEAFF. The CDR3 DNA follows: TGTGCCAGCAGCTTAGAGTTTGGCACTGAAGCTTTCTTT.

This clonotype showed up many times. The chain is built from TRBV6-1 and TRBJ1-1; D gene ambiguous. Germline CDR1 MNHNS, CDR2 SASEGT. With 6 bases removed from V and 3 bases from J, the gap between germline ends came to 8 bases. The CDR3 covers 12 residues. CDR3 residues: CASRSSYTEAFF. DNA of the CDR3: TGTGCCAGCAGATCGAGTTACACTGAAGCTTTCTTT.

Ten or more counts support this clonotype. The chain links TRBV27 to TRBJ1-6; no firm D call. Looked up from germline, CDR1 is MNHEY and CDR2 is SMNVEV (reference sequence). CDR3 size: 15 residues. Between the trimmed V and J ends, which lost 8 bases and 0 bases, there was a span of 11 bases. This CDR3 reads CASQSPSSYNSPLHF. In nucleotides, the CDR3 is TGTGCCAGCCAGAGCCCGAGCTCCTATAATTCACCCCTCCACTTT.

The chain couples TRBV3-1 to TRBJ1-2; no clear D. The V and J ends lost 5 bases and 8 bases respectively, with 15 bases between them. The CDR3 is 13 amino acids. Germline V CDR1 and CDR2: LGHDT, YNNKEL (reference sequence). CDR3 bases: TGTGCCAGCAGCATCGGTGACAATATCGGCTACACCTTC. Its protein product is CASSIGDNIGYTF. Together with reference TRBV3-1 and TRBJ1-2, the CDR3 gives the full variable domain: DTAVSQTPKYLVTQMGNDKSIKCEQNLGHDTMYWYKQDSKKFLKIMFSYNNKELIINETVPNRFSPKSPDKAHLNLHINSLELGDSAVYFCASSIGDNIGYTFGSGTRLTVV.

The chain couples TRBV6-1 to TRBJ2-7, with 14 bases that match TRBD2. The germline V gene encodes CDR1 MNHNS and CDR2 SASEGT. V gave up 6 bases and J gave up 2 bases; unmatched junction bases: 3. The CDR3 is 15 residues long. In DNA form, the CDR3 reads TGTGCCAGCAGCCTGACTAGCGGGAGGGCCTACGAGCAGTACTTC. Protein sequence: CASSLTSGRAYEQYF.